One and the same sample provided the 14 T cell receptor beta chains below, sequenced in a study of blood T cell repertoires in COVID-19. Only in-frame clones appear in the TCRdb table, and some are missing; sequencing was by immunoSEQ multiplex PCR. The sample holds roughly 190,000 clones, approximately 82% seen once. The source material was PBMCs or T cells enriched from blood (not recorded which). These receptors all come from a woman aged 55 to 70 with acute COVID-19.

The rearrangement joins TRBV7-2 to TRBJ2-2, with 7 bases identical to TRBD2. The CDR3 covers 15 residues. Trimming at V came to 5 bases and at J to 5 bases, leaving 8 bases not matched to a gene. CDR1 and CDR2 (germline): SGHTA, FQGNSA. The CDR3 is CASSGEAGETGELFF. Here the CDR3 DNA reads TGTGCCAGCAGCGGTGAGGCGGGAGAGACCGGGGAGCTGTTTTTT.

V usage is TRBV9 and J usage is TRBJ1-2, with D possibly being TRBD1 (6 bases). CDR1 SGDLS and CDR2 YYNGEE come from the germline V gene. V lost 4 bases and J 1 base, leaving 14 bases between the germline ends. The CDR3 runs to 15 residues. In DNA, the CDR3 is TGTGCCAGCAGCCCCTTGACAGGCCTTAACTATGGCTACACCTTC. Residues: CASSPLTGLNYGYTF.

The rearrangement links TRBV18 to TRBJ2-5; the match to TRBD2 covers 9 bases. The CDR3 totals 15 residues. Germline CDR1 reads KGHSH; CDR2 reads LQKENI. Trimming removed 6 bases from V and 1 base from J; junction bases left unmatched: 6. CDR3 loop: CASSRHSGGQETQYF. The CDR3 DNA reads TGTGCCAGCTCTCGTCATAGCGGGGGCCAAGAGACCCAGTACTTC.

V gene TRBV7-2 combines with J gene TRBJ2-7; 7 bases line up with TRBD1. J gave up 1 base and V 2 bases, and 5 bases lay outside the gene matches. The CDR3 loop spans 15 amino acids. Looked up from germline, CDR1 is SGHTA and CDR2 is FQGNSA. CDR3 amino acids: CASSLRSGGSYEQYV. The DNA for the CDR3 is TGTGCCAGCAGCTTACGTTCAGGGGGTTCCTACGAGCAGTACGTC.

The chain employs TRBV18 and TRBJ2-7; a possible D gene is TRBD2 (6 bases). The CDR3 runs to 14 residues. In germline, CDR1 is KGHSH, CDR2 LQKENI. Trimming took off 3 bases at V and 7 bases at J, with 16 bases between the two ends. The CDR3 DNA reads TGTGCCAGCTCACCCCCCTCCGCGGCGGGAGAGCAGTACTTC. Its translation is CASSPPSAAGEQYF.

This clone was observed at least ten times. CDR3 in amino acids: CASSRTGGEGYTF. The CDR3 DNA reads TGTGCCAGCAGCCGTACAGGGGGCGAAGGCTACACCTTC. This chain links TRBV12-3 or TRBV12-4 with TRBJ1-2; 9 bases agree with TRBD1. The length of the CDR3 is 13 residues. Unmatched junction bases numbered 7, after V lost 6 bases and J lost 8 bases.

This clone was seen just once. This rearrangement joins TRBV7-8 to TRBJ2-5; D uncertain. Trimming took 5 bases from V and 5 from J, leaving 6 bases between them. There are 11 residues in the CDR3. Germline V gives CDR1 SGHVS, CDR2 FQNEAQ. The DNA for the CDR3 is TGTGCCAGCAGCCCGAGGGAGACCCAGTACTTC. It encodes CASSPRETQYF.

This clone was counted between two and nine times. The chain has TRBV7-8 and TRBJ2-4, with 7 bases that match TRBD1. This CDR3 region has 15 residues. Germline CDR1 is SGHVS and CDR2 is FQNEAQ. Trimming cost V 5 bases and J 5 bases; bases outside gene matches: 9. CDR3 loop: CASSPVTGLENIQYF. The CDR3 coding sequence is TGTGCCAGCAGCCCCGTGACAGGGTTAGAAAACATTCAGTACTTC.

The chain couples TRBV29-1 to TRBJ2-7, with 8 bases that match TRBD2. Germline V gene lookup returns CDR1 SQVTM and CDR2 ANQGSEA. The CDR3 runs 14 residues. With V trimmed by 1 base and J by 0 bases, 2 bases remained unmatched. Here the CDR3 DNA reads TGCAGCGTTGAAGTAGGACTAGCCTCCTACGAGCAGTACTTC. Encoded protein: CSVEVGLASYEQYF.

The V and J genes are TRBV7-2 and TRBJ2-1; 9 bases map to TRBD2. CDR3 length equals 16 residues. Trimming cost V 1 base and J 2 bases; bases outside gene matches: 3. Germline CDR1 and CDR2: SGHTA and FQGNSA. CDR3 coding DNA: TGTGCCAGCAGCTTAGTGAGCGGGGGGACCTACAATGAGCAGTTCTTC. Encoded protein: CASSLVSGGTYNEQFF.

In this sample, this clone turned up a few times. This chain joins TRBV9 and TRBJ2-7; D call uncertain. The V gene's germline CDR1 is SGDLS and CDR2 YYNGEE. The CDR3 totals 15 residues. Trimming stripped 0 bases from V and 0 bases from J, with 10 bases between. CDR3 nucleotides: TGTGCCAGCAGCGTAGGGGCGTCTTTCTCCTACGAGCAGTACGTC. It is translated as CASSVGASFSYEQYV.

This clone was recorded once. J is TRBJ2-1 and V is TRBV18; 8 positions match TRBD2. Germline CDR1 is KGHSH and CDR2 is LQKENI. Germline trimming cut 3 bases from V and 7 bases from J; bases unmatched to any gene: 11. The CDR3 loop spans 16 amino acids. The CDR3 protein is CASSPLLSGAENEQFF. Here the CDR3 DNA reads TGTGCCAGCTCACCCCTCCTTAGCGGGGCGGAAAATGAGCAGTTCTTC. Drawing the rest from reference TRBV18 and TRBJ2-1, the complete variable domain is NAGVMQNPRHLVRRRGQEARLRCSPMKGHSHVYWYRQLPEEGLKFMVYLQKENIIDESGMPKERFSAEFPKEGPSILRIQQVVRGDSAAYFCASSPLLSGAENEQFFGPGTRLTVL.

The chain has TRBV6-1 and TRBJ1-2; no firm D call. Germline V CDR1 and CDR2: MNHNS, SASEGT. The CDR3 is 14 amino acids. Trimming took off 2 bases at V and 7 bases at J, with 14 bases between the two ends. The CDR3 sequence: CASSEKGALGGYTF. For the CDR3, the DNA is TGTGCCAGCAGTGAAAAGGGAGCTCTCGGTGGCTACACCTTC.

The rearrangement joins TRBV4-1 to TRBJ1-1, with D perhaps matching TRBD1 (6 bases). V lost 7 bases to trimming and J lost 4 bases, with 16 bases between them. This CDR3 comprises 14 residues. Germline values: CDR1 MGHRA, CDR2 YSYEKL. The CDR3 DNA is TGCGCCAGCAACCCTTACACAGGGCGCACTGAAGCTTTCTTT. Residues: CASNPYTGRTEAFF.